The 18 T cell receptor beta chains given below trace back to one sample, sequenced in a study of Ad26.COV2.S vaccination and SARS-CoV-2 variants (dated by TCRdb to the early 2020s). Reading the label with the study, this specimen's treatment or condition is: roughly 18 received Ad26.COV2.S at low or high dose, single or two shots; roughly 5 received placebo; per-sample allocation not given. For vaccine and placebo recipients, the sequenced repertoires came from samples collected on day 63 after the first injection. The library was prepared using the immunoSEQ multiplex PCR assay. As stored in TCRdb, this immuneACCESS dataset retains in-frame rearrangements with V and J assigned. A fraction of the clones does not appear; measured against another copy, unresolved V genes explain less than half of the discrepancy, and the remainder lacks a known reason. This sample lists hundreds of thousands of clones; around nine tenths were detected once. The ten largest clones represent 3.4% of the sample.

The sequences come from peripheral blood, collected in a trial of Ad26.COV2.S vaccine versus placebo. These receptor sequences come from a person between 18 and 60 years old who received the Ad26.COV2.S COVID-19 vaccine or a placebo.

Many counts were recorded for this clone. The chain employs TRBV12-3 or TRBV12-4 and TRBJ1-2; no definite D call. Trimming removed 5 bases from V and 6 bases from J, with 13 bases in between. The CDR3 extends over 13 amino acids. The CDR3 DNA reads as TGTGCCAGCAGTCCGGGTATGGGCCATGGCTACACCTTC. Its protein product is CASSPGMGHGYTF.

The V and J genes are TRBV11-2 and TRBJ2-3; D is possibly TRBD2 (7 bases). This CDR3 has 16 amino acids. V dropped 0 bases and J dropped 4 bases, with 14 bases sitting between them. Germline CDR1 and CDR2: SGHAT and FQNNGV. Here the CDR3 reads CASSLEVGGRADTQYF. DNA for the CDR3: TGTGCCAGCAGCTTAGAAGTCGGGGGGCGGGCAGATACGCAGTATTTT.

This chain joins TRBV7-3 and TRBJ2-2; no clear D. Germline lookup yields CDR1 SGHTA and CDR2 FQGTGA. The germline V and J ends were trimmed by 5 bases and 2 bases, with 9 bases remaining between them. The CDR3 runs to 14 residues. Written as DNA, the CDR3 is TGTGCCAGCAGCCCTCTACCCAACACCGGGGAGCTGTTTTTT. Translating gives CASSPLPNTGELFF.

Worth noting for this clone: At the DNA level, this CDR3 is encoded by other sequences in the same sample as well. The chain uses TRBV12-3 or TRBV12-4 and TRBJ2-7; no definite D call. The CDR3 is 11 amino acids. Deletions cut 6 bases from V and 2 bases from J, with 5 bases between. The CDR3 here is CASSRTYEQYF. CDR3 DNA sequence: TGTGCCAGCAGCCGTACCTACGAGCAGTACTTC.

CDR3 bases: TGTGCCAGCAGCTTAGCGCAACCGAATGAAGCTTTCTTT. Translated, it gives CASSLAQPNEAFF. This sequence joins TRBV7-2 and TRBJ1-1; the D is unclear. V was pared by 0 bases and J by 7 bases, with 9 bases between. The germline V gene encodes CDR1 SGHTA and CDR2 FQGNSA. The CDR3 contains 13 residues.

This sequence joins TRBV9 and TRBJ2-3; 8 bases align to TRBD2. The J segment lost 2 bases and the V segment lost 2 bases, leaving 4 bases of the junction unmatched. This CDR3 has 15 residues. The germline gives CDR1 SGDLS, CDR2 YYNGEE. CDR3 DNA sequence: TGTGCCAGCAGCGTCGGACTAGCCCCCACAGATACGCAGTATTTT. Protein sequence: CASSVGLAPTDTQYF.

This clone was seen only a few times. This CDR3 reads CASSKGRPPGPLHF. The CDR3 DNA follows: TGTGCCAGCAGCAAGGGGCGCCCTCCAGGGCCCCTCCACTTT. This sequence joins TRBV6-5 and TRBJ1-6; possible D gene TRBD1, 5 bases. From germline, CDR1 is MNHEY and CDR2 SVGAGI. Between the trimmed V and J ends, which lost 6 bases and 13 bases, there was a span of 19 bases. This CDR3 contains 14 residues.

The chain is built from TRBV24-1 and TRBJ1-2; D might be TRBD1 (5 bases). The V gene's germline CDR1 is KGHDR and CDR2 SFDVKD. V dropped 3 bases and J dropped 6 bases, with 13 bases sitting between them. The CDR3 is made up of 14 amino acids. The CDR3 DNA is TGTGCCACCAGTGATCCAGGACATTCTGATGGCTACACCTTC. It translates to CATSDPGHSDGYTF.

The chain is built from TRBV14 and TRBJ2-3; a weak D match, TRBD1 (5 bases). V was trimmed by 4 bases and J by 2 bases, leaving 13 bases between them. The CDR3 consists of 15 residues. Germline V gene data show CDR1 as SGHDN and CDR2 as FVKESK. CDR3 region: CASSRLGQLTDTQYF. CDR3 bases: TGTGCCAGCAGCCGCTTGGGGCAACTCACAGATACGCAGTATTTT.

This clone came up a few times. CDR3 DNA: TGTGCCAGCAGCGGTACCCGGGGATACTACGAGCAGTACTTC. It yields the protein CASSGTRGYYEQYF. The genes are TRBV5-6 and TRBJ2-7; perhaps TRBD2 as D (5 bases). The CDR3 covers 14 residues. Germline V CDR1 and CDR2: SGHDT, YYEEEE. Trimming left V 4 bases short and J 3 bases short, with 14 bases between.

The CDR3 protein is CASSLGGPGTTDTQYF. The DNA of the CDR3 is TGTGCCAGCAGCTTAGGGGGGCCCGGAACCACAGATACGCAGTATTTT. This rearrangement joins TRBV7-2 to TRBJ2-3, with a weak D call TRBD1 (6 bases). The germline V gene has CDR1 SGHTA and CDR2 FQGNSA. Trimming shortened V by 1 base and J by 2 bases, and 13 bases separated the two germline ends. The CDR3 covers 16 residues. The full variable domain, rest sourced from reference TRBV7-2 and TRBJ2-3, is GAGVSQSPSNKVTEKGKDVELRCDPISGHTALYWYRQSLGQGLEFLIYFQGNSAPDKSGLPSDRFSAERTGGSVSTLTIQRTQQEDSAVYLCASSLGGPGTTDTQYFGPGTRLTVL.

As DNA, the CDR3 is TGTGCCAGCAGCTTAGAGGGACTCCAAAGCTCCTACAATGAGCAGTTCTTC. It codes for CASSLEGLQSSYNEQFF. V usage is TRBV13 and J usage is TRBJ2-1; TRBD2 might be the D (6 bases). The CDR3 loop spans 17 amino acids. Trimming stripped 1 base from V and 0 bases from J, with 13 bases between. Germline-derived CDR1 and CDR2 are PRHDT and FYEKMQ (reference sequence).

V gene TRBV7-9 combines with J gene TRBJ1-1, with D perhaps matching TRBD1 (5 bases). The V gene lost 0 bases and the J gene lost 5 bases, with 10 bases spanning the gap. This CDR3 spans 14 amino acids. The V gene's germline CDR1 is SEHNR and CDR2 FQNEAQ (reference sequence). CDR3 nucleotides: TGTGCCAGCAGCTTAGCGGGCAGGGAAACTGAAGCTTTCTTT. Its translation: CASSLAGRETEAFF.

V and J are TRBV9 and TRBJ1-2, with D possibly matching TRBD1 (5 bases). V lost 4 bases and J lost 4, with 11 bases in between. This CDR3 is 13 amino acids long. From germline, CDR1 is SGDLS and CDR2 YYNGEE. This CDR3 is CASSPNQGYGYTF. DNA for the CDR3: TGTGCCAGCAGCCCAAACCAGGGCTATGGCTACACCTTC.

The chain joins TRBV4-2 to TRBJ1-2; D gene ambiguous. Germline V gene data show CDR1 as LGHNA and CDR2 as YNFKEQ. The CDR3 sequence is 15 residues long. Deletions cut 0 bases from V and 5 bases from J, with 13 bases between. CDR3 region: CASSQDHQVDYGYTF. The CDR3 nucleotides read TGTGCCAGCAGCCAAGATCATCAGGTTGATTATGGCTACACCTTC.

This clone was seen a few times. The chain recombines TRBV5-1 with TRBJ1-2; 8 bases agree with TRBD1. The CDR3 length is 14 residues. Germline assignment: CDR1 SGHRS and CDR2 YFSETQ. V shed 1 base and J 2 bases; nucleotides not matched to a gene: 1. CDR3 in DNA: TGCGCCAGCAGCTTGAGACAGGGGAACTATGGCTACACCTTC. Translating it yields CASSLRQGNYGYTF. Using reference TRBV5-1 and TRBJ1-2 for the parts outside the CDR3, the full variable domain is KAGVTQTPRYLIKTRGQQVTLSCSPISGHRSVSWYQQTPGQGLQFLFEYFSETQRNKGNFPGRFSGRQFSNSRSEMNVSTLELGDSALYLCASSLRQGNYGYTFGSGTRLTVV.

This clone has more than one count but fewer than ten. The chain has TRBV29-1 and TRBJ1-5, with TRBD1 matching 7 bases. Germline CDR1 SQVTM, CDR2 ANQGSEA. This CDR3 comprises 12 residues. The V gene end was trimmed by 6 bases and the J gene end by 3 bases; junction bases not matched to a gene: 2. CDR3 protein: CSVGQYNQPQHF. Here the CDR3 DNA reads TGCAGCGTGGGACAGTACAATCAGCCCCAGCATTTT.

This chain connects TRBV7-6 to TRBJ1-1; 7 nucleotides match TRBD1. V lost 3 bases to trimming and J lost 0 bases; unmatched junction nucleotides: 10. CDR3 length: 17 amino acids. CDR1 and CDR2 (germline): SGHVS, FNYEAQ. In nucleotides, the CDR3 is TGTGCCAGCAGCTTTACAACAGGGGATTATTTGAACACTGAAGCTTTCTTT. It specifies CASSFTTGDYLNTEAFF.